What follows are 3 T cell receptor beta chains derived from one specimen sequenced in a study of shared clonotypes between healthy human individuals. CD45RO-negative cells were positively selected for CCR7, leaving out terminally differentiated effector memory CD45RA+ cells. Here immunoSEQ multiplex PCR was the method, and the copy in TCRdb shows in-frame clones only, minus some. The data contain about 1,900,000 clones, approximately 95% of them singletons. The specimen sequenced was naive CD8+ T cells sorted from blood. The receptors come from a young man in good health.

The chain couples TRBV21-1 to TRBJ1-6. TRBV21-1 is a pseudogene locus. The CDR3 covers 17 residues. The CDR3 sequence is CASSRDKRGAADSPLHF. DNA of the CDR3: TGTGCCAGCAGCCGAGACAAAAGAGGGGCCGCAGATTCACCCCTCCACTTT.

CDR3 DNA: TGTGCCAGCAGTTACTCAGCAGGGCAGTGGGGTGAAAAACTGTTTTTT. Amino acid sequence: CASSYSAGQWGEKLFF. The chain carries TRBV6-5 and TRBJ1-4, with a tentative D call TRBD1 (5 bases). V lost 0 bases and J lost 7, with 15 bases in between. Germline assignment: CDR1 MNHEY and CDR2 SVGAGI. The CDR3 is 16 residues long.

V and J are TRBV30 and TRBJ1-3; no clear D gene. The CDR3 length is 15 residues. V lost 4 bases and J lost 2, with 15 bases in between. The germline CDR1 and CDR2 sequences are GTSNPN and SVGIG (reference sequence). The CDR3 here is CAWNPRLKPGNTIYF. The CDR3, as DNA: TGTGCCTGGAATCCGAGACTCAAACCTGGAAACACCATATATTTT.